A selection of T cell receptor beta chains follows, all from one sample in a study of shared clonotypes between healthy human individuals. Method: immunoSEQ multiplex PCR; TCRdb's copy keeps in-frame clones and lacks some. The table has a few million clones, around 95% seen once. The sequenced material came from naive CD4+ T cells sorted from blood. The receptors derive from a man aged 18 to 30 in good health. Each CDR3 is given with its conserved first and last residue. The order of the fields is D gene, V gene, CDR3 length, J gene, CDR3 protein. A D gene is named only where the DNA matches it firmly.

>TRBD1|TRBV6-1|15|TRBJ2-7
CASSGQDRGTYEQYF
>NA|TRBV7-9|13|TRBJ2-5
CASIRGLAETQYF
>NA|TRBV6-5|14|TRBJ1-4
CASTPGGTNEKLFF
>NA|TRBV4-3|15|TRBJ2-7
CASSQEGVSWDEQYF
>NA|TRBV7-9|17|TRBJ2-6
CASSLGQPTAGANVLTF
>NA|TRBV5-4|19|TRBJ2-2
CASSHGYRWGEPNTGELFF
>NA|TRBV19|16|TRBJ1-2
CASAPAGSGINYGYTF
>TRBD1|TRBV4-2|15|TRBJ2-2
CASSQRQGYPGELFF
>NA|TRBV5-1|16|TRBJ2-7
CASSLSEGRGEYEQYF
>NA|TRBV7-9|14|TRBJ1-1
CASSPDLANTEAFF
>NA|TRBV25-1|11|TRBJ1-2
CASQVNYGYTF
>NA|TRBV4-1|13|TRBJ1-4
CASSQQLLEKLFF
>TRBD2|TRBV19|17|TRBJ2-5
CASSILGVAGGQETQYF
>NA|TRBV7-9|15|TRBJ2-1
CASSLARGSYNEQFF
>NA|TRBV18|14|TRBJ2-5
CASSPRGAQETQYF
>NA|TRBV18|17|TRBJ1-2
CASSFGAGSTANYGYTF
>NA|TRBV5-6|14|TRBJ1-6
CASSLGTVYSPLHF
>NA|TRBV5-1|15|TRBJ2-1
CASSQTGTDYNEQFF
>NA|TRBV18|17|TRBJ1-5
CASSPLEARGGNQPQHF
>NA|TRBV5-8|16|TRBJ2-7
CASSRNPPGTADEQYF
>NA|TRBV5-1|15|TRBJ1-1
CASSFLATENTEAFF
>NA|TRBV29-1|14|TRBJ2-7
CSVDISGTLREQYF
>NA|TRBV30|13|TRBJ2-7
CASTQGPTYEQYF
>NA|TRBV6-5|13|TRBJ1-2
CASTPLQGNGYTF